This TCR beta chain was profiled in a study of blood T cell repertoires in COVID-19. Study context: COVID-19 samples collected from the United States, Italy and Spain covered acute and convalescent phases.

In the original workflow: Amplification of reference gene primers provided the estimated nucleated cell counts. Repertoires were generated with immunoSEQ multiplex PCR, while TCRdb's copy carries only in-frame clones and drops some. That table gives V, J and clone size, and the DNA gave D and trimming. Of roughly 100,000 clones in the sample, roughly nine tenths were seen once. This CDR3 region has 15 residues. Germline V gene lookup returns CDR1 KGHSH and CDR2 LQKENI. The V gene end was trimmed by 3 bases and the J gene end by 3 bases; junction bases not matched to a gene: 5. This clone was observed a handful of times.

The source is a woman between 55 and 75 years old with acute or convalescent COVID-19. The sequencing sample was made of peripheral blood. The rearrangement links TRBV18 to TRBJ2-7; 10 bases are a match to TRBD2. The CDR3 spells CASSPSRTSGYEQYF. CDR3 sequence (DNA): TGTGCCAGCTCACCTAGCCGGACTAGCGGCTACGAGCAGTACTTC. Full variable domain (missing parts from reference TRBV18 and TRBJ2-7): NAGVMQNPRHLVRRRGQEARLRCSPMKGHSHVYWYRQLPEEGLKFMVYLQKENIIDESGMPKERFSAEFPKEGPSILRIQQVVRGDSAAYFCASSPSRTSGYEQYFGPGTRLTVT.